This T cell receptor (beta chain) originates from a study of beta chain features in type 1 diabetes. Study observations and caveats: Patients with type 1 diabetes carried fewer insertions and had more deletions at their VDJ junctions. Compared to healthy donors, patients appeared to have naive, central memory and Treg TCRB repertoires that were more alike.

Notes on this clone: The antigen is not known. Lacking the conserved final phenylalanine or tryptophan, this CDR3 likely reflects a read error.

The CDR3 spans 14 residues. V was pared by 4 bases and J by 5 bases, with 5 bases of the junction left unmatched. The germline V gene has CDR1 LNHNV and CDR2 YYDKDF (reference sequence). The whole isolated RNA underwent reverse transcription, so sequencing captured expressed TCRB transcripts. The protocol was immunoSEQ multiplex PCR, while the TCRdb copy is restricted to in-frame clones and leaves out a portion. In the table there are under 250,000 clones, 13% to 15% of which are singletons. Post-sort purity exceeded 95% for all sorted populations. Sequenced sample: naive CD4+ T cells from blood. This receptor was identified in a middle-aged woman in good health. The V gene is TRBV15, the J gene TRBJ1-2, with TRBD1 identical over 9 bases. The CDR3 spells CATSKDGQGYGYTS. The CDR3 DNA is TGTGCCACCAGCAAGGATGGACAGGGGTATGGCTACACCTCC.